Each of the 28 T cell receptor beta chains below was sequenced from the same sample in a study of cytomegalovirus exposure and HLA in healthy donors. The PCR used 60 Vbeta and 13 Jbeta primers. Some clones are missing from TCRdb's copy, which holds only in-frame ones; the method was immunoSEQ multiplex PCR. Seen here are roughly 140,000 clones, about three quarters observed once, and the top ten hold under 4.5%. Sequencing used PBMCs. The receptors come from a man aged 18 to 30 in good health and CMV-seronegative.

The chain carries TRBV10-3 and TRBJ2-7; 7 bases map to TRBD2. Germline values: CDR1 ENHRY, CDR2 SYGVKD. This CDR3 region has 13 residues. Trimming cost V 8 bases and J 4 bases; bases outside gene matches: 8. CDR3 DNA sequence: TGTGCCATCTCCAGCGGGGACGTTTACGAGCAGTACTTC. It is translated as CAISSGDVYEQYF.

This chain links TRBV29-1 with TRBJ1-2; 8 nucleotides line up with TRBD1. Trimming took 6 bases from V and 4 from J; bases not matched to a gene: 10. Germline V gives CDR1 SQVTM, CDR2 ANQGSEA. The CDR3 spans 14 residues. DNA for the CDR3: TGCAGCGTCGTGATCCTGGACAGGGCCTATGGCTACACCTTC. As protein: CSVVILDRAYGYTF.

The rearrangement joins TRBV2 to TRBJ2-3, with D possibly matching TRBD2 (6 bases). The V end lost 7 bases, the J end lost 1 base, and 21 bases lay between the germline ends. Germline V gives CDR1 SNHLY, CDR2 FYNNEI. This CDR3 is built from 17 residues. DNA for the CDR3: TGTGCCAGCAATGGGGGAGAGCGGGCACGACGCACAGATACGCAGTATTTT. As protein: CASNGGERARRTDTQYF.

The chain uses TRBV6-1 and TRBJ2-7; D not resolved. CDR3 length: 16 residues. Trimming pared 4 bases from V and 9 bases from J, leaving 25 bases between. CDR1 is MNHNS, CDR2 SASEGT, per germline. Here the CDR3 reads CASSVPTGYSTIGQYF. CDR3 bases: TGTGCCAGCAGTGTTCCTACCGGGTACTCCACAATCGGGCAGTACTTC.

The V and J genes are TRBV18 and TRBJ1-1; 10 bases agree with TRBD1. Unmatched junction bases numbered 4, after V lost 6 bases and J lost 3 bases. CDR3 length: 14 amino acids. Germline loops: CDR1 KGHSH, CDR2 LQKENI. CDR3 residues: CASSRDRGDTEAFF. The CDR3 coding sequence is TGTGCCAGCTCCCGGGACAGGGGAGACACTGAAGCTTTCTTT.

The chain uses TRBV28 and TRBJ2-1; 12 bases agree with TRBD1. V dropped 4 bases and J dropped 8; count of bases not matched to a gene: 12. CDR1 is MDHEN, CDR2 SYDVKM, per germline. The CDR3 spans 17 residues. The CDR3 DNA follows: TGTGCCAGCAGTTATGTCCCTCCGGGACAGGGGGCCTATGAGCAGTTCTTC. Translating gives CASSYVPPGQGAYEQFF.

This rearrangement joins TRBV29-1 to TRBJ2-2; 8 nucleotides align to TRBD2. Per germline, CDR1 SQVTM and CDR2 ANQGSEA. V trimming: 4 bases; J trimming: 6 bases; junction bases outside the gene matches: 1. CDR3 size: 12 residues. CDR3 in amino acids: CSVAGGPGELFF. The CDR3 nucleotides are TGCAGCGTTGCGGGGGGGCCCGGGGAGCTGTTTTTT.

This clone was picked up a small number of times. V is TRBV9 and J is TRBJ2-1; 9 bases agree with TRBD1. V was pared by 2 bases and J by 4 bases, with 16 bases of the junction left unmatched. Per germline, CDR1 SGDLS and CDR2 YYNGEE. The CDR3 runs to 19 residues. The CDR3 nucleotides read TGTGCCAGCAGCGTCGAACAGGGGGCGTTCTATGTAGGGTACAATGAGCAGTTCTTC. Translated, it gives CASSVEQGAFYVGYNEQFF.

Only one count was recorded for this clone. The genes are TRBV11-1 and TRBJ2-7, with D hard to call. V lost 1 base and J lost 0, with 13 bases in between. Germline V gene sequence: CDR1 SGHAT, CDR2 FQDESV (reference sequence). This CDR3 is 16 amino acids long. As DNA, the CDR3 is TGTGCCAGCAGCTTAGTACCGAAGATGAGCTCCTACGAGCAGTACTTC. It specifies CASSLVPKMSSYEQYF.

V usage is TRBV28 and J usage is TRBJ2-6, with D possibly TRBD1 on 6 matching bases. In germline, CDR1 is MDHEN, CDR2 SYDVKM. This CDR3 spans 16 amino acids. Trimming left V 0 bases short and J 4 bases short, with 10 bases between. As DNA, the CDR3 is TGTGCCAGCAGTTTATGGGGAAGGGGGGGGGCCAACGTCCTGACTTTC. Translation gives CASSLWGRGGANVLTF.

This sequence joins TRBV9 and TRBJ1-1; tentative D call: TRBD1 (5 bases). The CDR3 is 17 residues long. Trimming pared 2 bases from V and 0 bases from J, leaving 17 bases between. Germline values: CDR1 SGDLS, CDR2 YYNGEE. CDR3 residues: CASSVSQGSSLNTEAFF. For the CDR3, the DNA is TGTGCCAGCAGCGTTAGTCAGGGTTCCTCTTTGAACACTGAAGCTTTCTTT.

V gene TRBV5-1 combines with J gene TRBJ2-3; D may be TRBD2 (6 bases). Germline CDR1 is SGHRS and CDR2 is YFSETQ. V lost 7 bases to trimming and J lost 2 bases, with 20 bases between them. CDR3 length: 16 amino acids. Here the CDR3 reads CASRIGLARNTDTQYF. The DNA of the CDR3 is TGCGCCAGCCGAATTGGGCTAGCGAGAAACACAGATACGCAGTATTTT. The full variable domain, with the rest looked up from reference TRBV5-1 and TRBJ2-3, is KAGVTQTPRYLIKTRGQQVTLSCSPISGHRSVSWYQQTPGQGLQFLFEYFSETQRNKGNFPGRFSGRQFSNSRSEMNVSTLELGDSALYLCASRIGLARNTDTQYFGPGTRLTVL.

This clone has only a few counts. The chain joins TRBV7-9 to TRBJ2-7; a weak D match, TRBD2 (6 bases). Germline values: CDR1 SEHNR, CDR2 FQNEAQ (reference sequence). The CDR3 loop spans 16 amino acids. The V end lost 4 bases, the J end lost 5 bases, and 21 bases lay between the germline ends. CDR3 sequence: CASSSNEGRRVHEQYF. The CDR3 nucleotides read TGTGCCAGCAGCTCGAATGAGGGAAGGAGGGTCCACGAGCAGTACTTC.

The chain carries TRBV6-6 and TRBJ1-2; 12 nucleotides agree with TRBD1. The germline V gene encodes CDR1 MNHNY and CDR2 SVGAGI (reference sequence). V was clipped by 5 bases and J by 3 bases; unmatched bases: 7. The CDR3 consists of 16 residues. The CDR3 sequence is CASSMPGDRGHYGYTF. The CDR3, as DNA: TGTGCCAGCAGTATGCCCGGGGACAGGGGGCACTATGGCTACACCTTC.

The chain has TRBV14 and TRBJ1-1; 11 positions agree with TRBD1. CDR3 length equals 21 residues. The germline V gene encodes CDR1 SGHDN and CDR2 FVKESK. V dropped 1 base and J dropped 3; count of bases not matched to a gene: 19. For the CDR3, the DNA is TGTGCCAGCAGCCAAGGTTGGGCTTCCAGGACAGGGGGCTTGAGGGACACTGAAGCTTTCTTT. Its translation is CASSQGWASRTGGLRDTEAFF.

This chain links TRBV9 with TRBJ1-2, with D possibly being TRBD1 (6 bases). The CDR3 is made up of 13 amino acids. V dropped 4 bases and J dropped 8 bases, with 15 bases sitting between them. From germline, CDR1 is SGDLS and CDR2 YYNGEE. This chain's CDR3 is CASSPRGAGGYTF. The CDR3 bases are TGTGCCAGCAGCCCACGGGGGGCTGGAGGCTACACCTTC.

V gene TRBV12-5 combines with J gene TRBJ2-5; 7 bases match TRBD2. Germline V gene data show CDR1 as LGHNT and CDR2 as FRNRAP. The V and J ends lost 3 bases and 2 bases, in that order; junction bases with no gene match: 6. This CDR3 is built from 15 residues. CDR3 sequence (DNA): TGTGCTAGTGGTTTTGGGGGGGTCCTACAAGAGACCCAGTACTTC. It translates to CASGFGGVLQETQYF.

V gene TRBV18 combines with J gene TRBJ1-3, with 7 bases fitting TRBD1. Germline V gene data show CDR1 as KGHSH and CDR2 as LQKENI. J lost 0 bases, V lost 0 bases, and 5 bases had no gene match. The CDR3 is 17 residues long. Here the CDR3 reads CASSPPGQPGSGNTIYF. The DNA for the CDR3 is TGTGCCAGCTCACCACCGGGACAGCCGGGCTCTGGAAACACCATATATTTT.

This chain uses TRBV18 with TRBJ2-3; 9 bases line up with TRBD2. V trimming: 6 bases; J trimming: 7 bases; junction bases outside the gene matches: 17. Germline CDR1 and CDR2: KGHSH and LQKENI. This CDR3 is built from 17 residues. The CDR3 DNA reads as TGTGCCAGCTCTCGCATGAAAGCGGGAGGAGGGTTGAATACGCAGTATTTT. It translates to CASSRMKAGGGLNTQYF.

V usage is TRBV27 and J usage is TRBJ2-5; tentative D call: TRBD1 (6 bases). V was pared by 6 bases and J by 5 bases, with 16 bases between. Germline CDR1 is MNHEY and CDR2 is SMNVEV (reference sequence). This CDR3 has 14 residues. CDR3 sequence (DNA): TGTGCCAGCAGACCGATCGGGACACGGGAGACCCAGTACTTC. Its translation: CASRPIGTRETQYF.

The sample holds a few counts of this clone. The chain uses TRBV9 and TRBJ2-3; D might be TRBD2 (6 bases). Germline CDR1 SGDLS, CDR2 YYNGEE. This CDR3 spans 15 amino acids. The V and J ends lost 3 bases and 3 bases respectively, with 14 bases between them. The CDR3 DNA reads TGTGCCAGCAGCGCCTTCCAGGCGGGGACAGATACGCAGTATTTT. This codes for CASSAFQAGTDTQYF.

The chain carries TRBV10-2 and TRBJ2-7; 12 bases fit TRBD1. Germline V gene sequence: CDR1 WSHSY, CDR2 SAAADI. This CDR3 is built from 15 residues. V lost 8 bases and J lost 7; bases outside the gene matches: 12. The CDR3 reads CASVGTGGPLGEQYF. The CDR3 region has the DNA TGCGCCAGCGTCGGGACAGGGGGCCCCCTTGGAGAGCAGTACTTC.

This clone showed up just a few times. This chain uses TRBV27 with TRBJ2-1; D gene uncertain. V was cut by 0 bases and J by 4 bases, with 4 bases left in between. This CDR3 spans 13 amino acids. The germline gives CDR1 MNHEY, CDR2 SMNVEV (reference sequence). CDR3 amino acids: CASSLSSYNEQFF. DNA for the CDR3: TGTGCCAGCAGTTTATCATCGTACAATGAGCAGTTCTTC.

This chain links TRBV5-4 with TRBJ1-2; TRBD1 agrees at 10 bases. The V gene's germline CDR1 is SGHNT and CDR2 YYREEE (reference sequence). Unmatched junction bases numbered 9, after V lost 0 bases and J lost 7 bases. The CDR3 spans 16 residues. CDR3 region: CASSLGGQGPWGGYTF. CDR3 in DNA: TGTGCCAGCAGCTTGGGGGGACAGGGGCCTTGGGGTGGCTACACCTTC.

The chain couples TRBV7-7 to TRBJ2-2, with a tentative D call TRBD1 (5 bases). The CDR3 is 15 residues long. The ends were cut back, 5 bases at V and 6 bases at J, with 16 bases in the middle. CDR1 is SSHAT and CDR2 is FNYEAQ in the germline V gene (reference sequence). The CDR3 bases are TGTGCCAGCAGCGTCCGAATTCAGGGCTCCGGGGAGCTGTTTTTT. Translating gives CASSVRIQGSGELFF.

The V call is TRBV30, the J call TRBJ2-7; possibly TRBD2 for D (6 bases). V lost 2 bases to trimming and J lost 6 bases, with 8 bases between them. CDR3 length: 11 residues. Germline V gene lookup returns CDR1 GTSNPN and CDR2 SVGIG (reference sequence). This CDR3 is CAWSRGIEQYF. CDR3 nucleotide sequence: TGTGCCTGGAGTCGGGGGATCGAGCAGTACTTC.

This chain connects TRBV6-1 to TRBJ1-5, with a possible D match to TRBD1 (6 bases). Trimming cost V 7 bases and J 5 bases, with 15 bases left between them. This CDR3 comprises 14 residues. Looked up from germline, CDR1 is MNHNS and CDR2 is SASEGT. CDR3 sequence reads: CASIHAGGYQPQHF. In DNA form, the CDR3 reads TGTGCCAGCATTCATGCGGGGGGCTATCAGCCCCAGCATTTT.

V is TRBV28 and J is TRBJ1-5, with D uncertain. The V end lost 4 bases, the J end lost 2 bases, and 9 bases lay between the germline ends. CDR1 and CDR2 from the germline V gene are MDHEN and SYDVKM. The CDR3 is made up of 14 amino acids. CDR3 DNA sequence: TGTGCCAGCAGTTCCGTCCGGGGCAATCAGCCCCAGCATTTT. Its protein is CASSSVRGNQPQHF.